Shown below are 8 T cell receptor beta chains from a single sample sequenced in a study of cytomegalovirus exposure and HLA in healthy donors. The assay was immunoSEQ multiplex PCR, and TCRdb's table has in-frame clones only and misses some. Among 150,000 to 200,000 clones listed, roughly 86% were seen once. The sample consisted of PBMCs. These TCRs come from a woman between 18 and 29 years old in good health and CMV-seropositive.

The rearrangement joins TRBV15 to TRBJ2-7; TRBD1 is a possible D gene (6 bases). V shed 1 base and J shed 5 bases, with 15 bases lying between them. The CDR3 totals 15 residues. In germline, CDR1 is LNHNV, CDR2 YYDKDF (reference sequence). The CDR3 DNA follows: TGTGCCACCAGCAGAGTACGCAGGGGAATCCACGAGCAGTACTTC. Amino acid sequence: CATSRVRRGIHEQYF.

This chain uses TRBV2 with TRBJ2-5, with 8 bases fitting TRBD1. The CDR3 runs 14 residues. The junction had 5 bases not matched to a gene; V was cut back by 3 bases and J by 5 bases. Per germline, CDR1 SNHLY and CDR2 FYNNEI. In DNA form, the CDR3 reads TGTGCCAGCAGTGACTCCAGGGGGCAGGAGACCCAGTACTTC. Translated: CASSDSRGQETQYF.

CDR3 in DNA: TGTGCCAGCAGCAGAGTAGCGGGAGGCACCGGGGAGCTGTTTTTT. This sequence encodes CASSRVAGGTGELFF. V and J are TRBV7-3 and TRBJ2-2; 10 bases are shared with TRBD2. CDR1 and CDR2 (germline): SGHTA, FQGTGA. The CDR3 length is 15 residues. Losses at the gene ends were 5 bases for V and 4 bases for J; bases not matched to a gene: 4.

This chain links TRBV4-1 with TRBJ2-1; TRBD1 matches at 10 bases. Trimming removed 5 bases from V and 3 bases from J; junction bases left unmatched: 19. CDR3 size: 20 residues. Germline loops: CDR1 MGHRA, CDR2 YSYEKL. The CDR3 sequence is CASSKLPLSPGQGNYNEQFF. The CDR3, as DNA: TGCGCCAGCAGCAAGTTACCACTGTCCCCGGGACAGGGGAACTACAATGAGCAGTTCTTC.

The V call is TRBV27, the J call TRBJ1-2, with 9 positions matching TRBD1. Per the germline V gene, CDR1 is MNHEY and CDR2 is SMNVEV (reference sequence). The CDR3 has 17 residues. The ends lost 0 bases at V and 8 bases at J; junction bases unmatched: 13. The CDR3 nucleotides are TGTGCCAGCAGTTTATCGGAGGACAGGGGAAGTTTTGGGGGCTACACCTTC. Translating gives CASSLSEDRGSFGGYTF.

The rearrangement joins TRBV7-2 to TRBJ2-7; 8 bases fit TRBD2. With V trimmed by 5 bases and J by 4 bases, 7 bases remained unmatched. This CDR3 is 14 amino acids long. Germline V gives CDR1 SGHTA, CDR2 FQGNSA. The CDR3 is CASSDPGRGYEQYF. The CDR3 coding sequence is TGTGCCAGCAGCGACCCCGGGAGGGGTTACGAGCAGTACTTC.

The CDR3 protein is CASSQKSISGSLNEQFF. The CDR3, as DNA: TGTGCCAGCAGCCAAAAATCAATTAGCGGGAGTTTGAATGAGCAGTTCTTC. The rearrangement links TRBV7-8 to TRBJ2-1; the match to TRBD2 covers 9 bases. Per the germline V gene, CDR1 is SGHVS and CDR2 is FQNEAQ. This CDR3 has 17 residues. With 5 bases clipped from V and 7 bases from J, the junction kept 15 bases outside the gene matches. Using reference TRBV7-8 and TRBJ2-1 for the parts outside the CDR3, the full variable domain is GAGVSQSPRYKVAKRGQDVALRCDPISGHVSLFWYQQALGQGPEFLTYFQNEAQLDKSGLPSDRFFAERPEGSVSTLKIQRTQQEDSAVYLCASSQKSISGSLNEQFFGPGTRLTVL.

V gene TRBV7-2 combines with J gene TRBJ2-1, with D possibly TRBD1 on 6 matching bases. The germline V gene has CDR1 SGHTA and CDR2 FQGNSA. V was cut by 4 bases and J by 7 bases, with 17 bases left in between. CDR3 length equals 15 residues. In DNA form, the CDR3 reads TGTGCCAGCAGCTCAAAAGGGACATCACCTAATGAGCAGTTCTTC. Translated: CASSSKGTSPNEQFF.